Sequencing of this T cell receptor (beta chain) was carried out in a study of Ad26.COV2.S vaccination and SARS-CoV-2 variants. Treatment given: over 15 received Ad26.COV2.S at low or high dose, single or two shots; 5 received placebo; per-sample allocation not given. The study sampled participants on day 63 after the first vaccine or placebo injection. This CDR3 has 13 amino acids. Germline CDR1 SEHNR, CDR2 FQNEAQ (reference sequence). Trimming stripped 1 base from V and 2 bases from J, with 5 bases between. The table came from immunoSEQ multiplex PCR; TCRdb's copy has only in-frame clones and leaves some out. Seen here are 350,000 to 400,000 clones, roughly nine tenths observed once, and the top ten hold under 3.5%.

The chain employs TRBV7-9 and TRBJ1-1; D not resolved. The sequence was obtained from a person between 18 and 65 years old who received the Ad26.COV2.S COVID-19 vaccine or a placebo. The sequencing here drew on peripheral blood, taken in a trial of Ad26.COV2.S vaccine versus placebo. The CDR3 sequence is CASSLGANTEAFF. CDR3 nucleotides: TGTGCCAGCAGCTTAGGGGCCAACACTGAAGCTTTCTTT.